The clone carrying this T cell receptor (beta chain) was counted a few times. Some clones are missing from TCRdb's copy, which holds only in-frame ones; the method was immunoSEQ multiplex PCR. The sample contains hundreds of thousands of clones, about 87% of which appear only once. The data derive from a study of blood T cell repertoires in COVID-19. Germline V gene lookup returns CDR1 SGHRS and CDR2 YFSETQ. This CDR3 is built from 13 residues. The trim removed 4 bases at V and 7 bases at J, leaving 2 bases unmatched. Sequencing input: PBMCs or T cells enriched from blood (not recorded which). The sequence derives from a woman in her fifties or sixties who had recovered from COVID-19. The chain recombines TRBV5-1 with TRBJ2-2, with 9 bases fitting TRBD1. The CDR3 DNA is TGCGCCAGCAGCCCGACAGGGGGCGGGGAGCTGTTTTTT. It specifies CASSPTGGGELFF.